This T cell receptor beta chain was profiled in a study of blood T cell repertoires in COVID-19. This table comes from immunoSEQ multiplex PCR, and its TCRdb copy is limited to in-frame clones, with some not included. The sample comprises 200,000 to 250,000 clones, roughly 90% of which are singletons, and 6.2% rests with the top ten. This CDR3 has 14 amino acids. Germline CDR1 reads MNHEY; CDR2 reads SVGAGI. V lost 4 bases to trimming and J lost 8 bases, with 17 bases between them. This sequence was found in a man in his 60s with acute or convalescent COVID-19. The genes are TRBV6-5 and TRBJ1-2, with TRBD1 as a possible D gene (6 bases). Material: peripheral blood. The CDR3 DNA follows: TGTGCCAGCAGTTCTACCAAACAGGGCCGGGGCTACACCTTC. Its translation is CASSSTKQGRGYTF.